A selection of T cell receptor beta chains follows, all from one sample in a study of identical twins. MiXCR, applied by TCRdb to the 5' RACE reads, yields one record per CDR3 protein. The sample contains 450,000 or so distinct CDR3 sequences, roughly 24% of which appear only once. These sequences were also reported in another study, on T cells expressing NK-cell markers.

Sequenced material: CD4+ T cells sorted from blood. The receptors originated from a woman between 18 and 29 years old in good health. CDR3s include the opening cysteine and the closing phenylalanine or tryptophan. The D gene is left open where the match is weak. Not all rows give a size; the values are once, few, many and, for expanded clones, a class.

clone size: .; V gene: TRBV27; CDR3 length: 14; J gene: TRBJ2-7; D gene: .; CDR3 DNA: TGTGCCAGCAGTTTATACTATAGCGGAGGCGAGCAGTACTTC; CDR3 protein: CASSLYYSGGEQYF
clone size: .; V gene: TRBV18; CDR3 length: 14; J gene: TRBJ2-3; D gene: .; CDR3 DNA: TGTGCCAGCTCACCACCGTCAAACGCAGATACGCAGTATTTT; CDR3 protein: CASSPPSNADTQYF
clone size: few; V gene: TRBV11-1; CDR3 length: 19; J gene: TRBJ2-1; D gene: TRBD2; CDR3 DNA: TGTGCCAGCAGCCCCACCGGGACTAGCGGGGGGAGCTCCTACAATGAGCAGTTCTTC; CDR3 protein: CASSPTGTSGGSSYNEQFF
clone size: .; V gene: TRBV9; CDR3 length: 16; J gene: TRBJ2-1; D gene: TRBD1; CDR3 DNA: TGTGCCAGCAGCGTACGTGGGACAGGGGGCTACCATGAGCAGTTCTTC; CDR3 protein: CASSVRGTGGYHEQFF
clone size: .; V gene: TRBV5-1; CDR3 length: 14; J gene: TRBJ1-1; D gene: TRBD1; CDR3 DNA: TGCGCCAGCAGCCACGGACAGGGGGATACTGAAGCTTTCTTT; CDR3 protein: CASSHGQGDTEAFF
clone size: few; V gene: TRBV20-1; CDR3 length: 13; J gene: TRBJ2-4; D gene: .; CDR3 DNA: TGCAGTGCCAGGGGGACTTCCAAAAACATTCAGTACTTC; CDR3 protein: CSARGTSKNIQYF
clone size: .; V gene: TRBV20-1; CDR3 length: 12; J gene: TRBJ2-5; D gene: .; CDR3 DNA: TGCAGTGCCAGGACAGTCCAAGAGACCCAGTACTTC; CDR3 protein: CSARTVQETQYF
clone size: .; V gene: TRBV5-1; CDR3 length: 14; J gene: TRBJ2-5; D gene: .; CDR3 DNA: TGCGCCAGGGGGATGGGGTGGTCTCGCGAGACCCAGTACTTC; CDR3 protein: CARGMGWSRETQYF
clone size: few; V gene: TRBV20-1; CDR3 length: 12; J gene: TRBJ2-2; D gene: .; CDR3 DNA: TGCAGTGCTAGCGGGTACGCCGGGGAGCTGTTTTTT; CDR3 protein: CSASGYAGELFF
clone size: few; V gene: TRBV20-1; CDR3 length: 16; J gene: TRBJ2-3; D gene: TRBD2; CDR3 DNA: TGCAGTGCTCACCCCTTACTAGCGGCTAGCACAGATACGCAGTATTTT; CDR3 protein: CSAHPLLAASTDTQYF
clone size: .; V gene: TRBV18; CDR3 length: 14; J gene: TRBJ2-1; D gene: .; CDR3 DNA: TGTGCCAGCTCACCAAGTGGCGGGGAAACTGAGCAGTTCTTC; CDR3 protein: CASSPSGGETEQFF
clone size: .; V gene: TRBV12-3/TRBV12-4; CDR3 length: 14; J gene: TRBJ1-4; D gene: .; CDR3 DNA: TGTGCCAGCACGAGGAGTCGGAATGATGAAAAACTGTTTTTT; CDR3 protein: CASTRSRNDEKLFF